This T cell receptor beta chain was obtained from a study of cytomegalovirus exposure and HLA in healthy donors. Regarding the study as a whole: As a later analysis revealed, the rate of TCR association differed by HLA locus, with DRB1 most and HLA-C fewest.

On this clone itself: As yet, its antigen is unknown.

Among the donors, all were healthy bone marrow donors. Trimming removed 2 bases at V and 0 bases at J, with 4 bases between. The germline gives CDR1 GTSNPN, CDR2 SVGIG (reference sequence). This CDR3 is 12 amino acids long. The PCR was carried out with 60 Vbeta primers and 13 Jbeta primers. TCRdb keeps only in-frame clones here, not all; method: immunoSEQ multiplex PCR. The profile shows 55,000 to 65,000 clones, approximately 77% of them singletons. Material for sequencing was PBMCs. This receptor was identified in a woman in her 40s in good health and CMV-seropositive. The chain joins TRBV30 to TRBJ1-2; D ambiguous. CDR3 bases: TGTGCCTGGAGTTCCACTAACTATGGCTACACCTTC. The encoded protein is CAWSSTNYGYTF.